A selection of T cell receptor beta chains follows, all from one sample in a study of cytomegalovirus exposure and HLA in healthy donors. Assay used: immunoSEQ multiplex PCR; TCRdb lists only in-frame clones, some missing. The sample consists of around 170,000 clones, 70% to 80% of them appearing once. Sequences were obtained from PBMCs. These receptors came from a woman aged 40 to 50 in good health and CMV-seronegative. Both conserved end residues are part of each CDR3.

v_call	j_call	cdr3_aa
TRBV7-9	TRBJ1-2	CASSLERLGYGYTF
TRBV7-9	TRBJ1-2	CASSLAGPVEGYYGYTF
TRBV19	TRBJ1-2	CASRLSGQGYYGYTF
TRBV5-6	TRBJ2-5	CASRSRLAENRPETQYF
TRBV4-1	TRBJ1-5	CASSLAVPGQAVSNQPQHF
TRBV14	TRBJ2-7	CASSPLGQAYEQYF
TRBV10-3	TRBJ2-4	CAISTLLGQENIQYF
TRBV5-6	TRBJ1-4	CASSSSPGGEKLFF
TRBV6-1	TRBJ2-7	CASSEPAYEQYF
TRBV18	TRBJ1-5	CASSLGTGGYQPQHF
TRBV30	TRBJ1-1	CAWTRPDMNTEAFF
TRBV18	TRBJ2-7	CASSPQAGQGIYEQYF
TRBV15	TRBJ1-4	CATSGRTGGSEKLFF
TRBV15	.	CATSSPPAGLGTEQYF
TRBV11-2	TRBJ2-7	CASSLIRGAIYEQYF
TRBV5-1	TRBJ1-2	CASRPDRGGNYGYTF
TRBV2	TRBJ1-1	CASNGAEAFF
TRBV9	TRBJ2-5	CASSPGKSRYQETQYF
TRBV5-6	TRBJ1-6	CASSQRQGYNSPLHF
TRBV19	TRBJ2-7	CASSVQRGQGGYEQYF
TRBV7-9	TRBJ2-1	CASNPDQTARNEQFF
TRBV11-2	TRBJ1-6	CASSLHVNSPLHF